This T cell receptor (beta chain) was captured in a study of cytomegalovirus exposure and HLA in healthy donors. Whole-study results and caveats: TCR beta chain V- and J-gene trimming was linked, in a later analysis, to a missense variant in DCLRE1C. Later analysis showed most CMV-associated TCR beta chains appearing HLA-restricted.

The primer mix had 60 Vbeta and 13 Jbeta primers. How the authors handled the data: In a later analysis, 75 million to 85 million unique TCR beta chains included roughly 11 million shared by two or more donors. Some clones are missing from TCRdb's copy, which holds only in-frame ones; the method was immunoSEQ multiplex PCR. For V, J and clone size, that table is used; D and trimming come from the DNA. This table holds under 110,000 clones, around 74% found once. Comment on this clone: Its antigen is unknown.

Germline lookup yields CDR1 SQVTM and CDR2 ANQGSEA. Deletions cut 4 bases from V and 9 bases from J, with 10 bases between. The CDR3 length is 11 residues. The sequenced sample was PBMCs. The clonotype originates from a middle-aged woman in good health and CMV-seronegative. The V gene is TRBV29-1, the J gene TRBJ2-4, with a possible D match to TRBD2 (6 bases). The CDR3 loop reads CSVGAGGIQYF. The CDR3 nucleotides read TGCAGCGTTGGCGCCGGGGGCATTCAGTACTTC.